This T cell receptor (beta chain) was obtained from a study of CD8 T cells in ankylosing spondylitis (dated by TCRdb to 2017 to 2019). About the study as a whole: T cell receptor beta repertoires were profiled in healthy donors and ankylosing spondylitis patients so that disease-linked TCR variants could be found. The full study cohort was made up of about two dozen ankylosing spondylitis patients and over 90 healthy donors. Peripheral blood was sampled, and synovial fluid was additionally collected from ankylosing spondylitis patients. General study outcomes and caveats: The disease-linked clones had a CD8+ phenotype and were found at relatively low frequencies in peripheral blood. Some motif variants were previously reported in synovial fluid and blood of reactive arthritis patients, suggesting common disease-initiation mechanisms. A TCR beta motif of eight highly homologous amino acid variants appeared characteristic of blood from ankylosing spondylitis patients. According to the report, matched synovial fluid samples from ankylosing spondylitis patients were significantly enriched for the disease-linked clones.

About this clonotype itself: Its antigen has not been determined. No much larger clonotype is one base removed from it; base qualities were not supplied.

For sequencing, an Illumina HiSeq 2500 was employed. TCR beta libraries were prepared by quantitative 5'-RACE with molecular barcodes. The authors' pipeline ran thus. Disease-linked TCR variants were identified with a new computational method built on a probabilistic model of VDJ rearrangement. TCRdb ran its own pipeline on the public reads, namely fastp trimming at Q25 and MiXCR clone calling, and kept in-frame beta chains. Each record represents a unique CDR3 protein, reported with the most common genes and DNA among its rows. The authors' filters were not applied to this entry. This sample gives some 300,000 distinct CDR3 sequences in total; roughly 20% of them show up just once. The top ten clonotypes cover about 3.7% of the sample. This TCR derives from a female donor with ankylosing spondylitis or in good health (not recorded which). The sequencing sample was made of blood, either unsorted or a sorted T cell fraction (not recorded which).

The CDR3 region has the sequence CASSPVGLVTYEQYF. The nucleotide sequence is given as TGTGCCAGCAGTCCCGTCGGGCTGGTAACCTACGAGCAGTACTTC. The chain joins TRBV27 to TRBJ2-7; no D gene call is confident. Including cysteine and phenylalanine, the CDR3 has 15 amino acids. CDR3 DNA is the only sequence kept; it has 45 bases, read in frame from the first base. The germline ends are 16 bases apart after V is trimmed by 5 bases and J by 2 bases. CDR1 is given as MNHEY and CDR2 as SMNVEV, both from the germline V gene (reference sequence).